This is a list of T cell receptor beta chains from one sample in a study of cytomegalovirus exposure and HLA in healthy donors. Generated by immunoSEQ multiplex PCR, the TCRdb table keeps only in-frame clones and is missing some. The sample records fewer than 45,000 clones, approximately 90% being singletons. The sample consisted of PBMCs. The receptors derive from a woman aged 18-29 years in good health and CMV-seronegative. Both conserved end residues are part of each CDR3. Each record gives: D gene, J gene, clone size, V gene, CDR3 protein, CDR3 DNA. A D gene is named only where the DNA matches it firmly. Only some rows state a clone size, as once, few, many or a class for expanded clones.

D: TRBD2; J: TRBJ2-1; size: once; V: TRBV12-5; CDR3: CASGLEKREGRREQFF; DNA: TGTGCTAGTGGTTTGGAAAAGCGGGAGGGCCGCAGGGAGCAGTTCTTC
D: .; J: TRBJ1-5; size: .; V: TRBV7-8; CDR3: CASSLYRREGQPQHF; DNA: TGTGCCAGCAGCTTATATCGCAGGGAGGGACAGCCCCAGCATTTT
D: .; J: TRBJ2-7; size: .; V: TRBV18; CDR3: CASSPLSPGHHEQYF; DNA: TGTGCCAGCTCACCCTTATCCCCGGGACACCACGAGCAGTACTTC
D: .; J: TRBJ2-4; size: .; V: TRBV9; CDR3: CASSVSTGQNIQYF; DNA: TGTGCCAGCAGCGTATCAACAGGGCAAAACATTCAGTACTTC
D: TRBD1; J: TRBJ2-3; size: once; V: TRBV5-6; CDR3: CASSPSTGGRGDTQYF; DNA: TGTGCCAGCAGCCCCTCGACAGGGGGAAGAGGAGATACGCAGTATTTT
D: TRBD1; J: TRBJ1-2; size: .; V: TRBV28; CDR3: CASSLSVGGTGPF; DNA: TGTGCCAGCAGTTTATCGGTGGGGGGGACAGGCCCCTTC
D: TRBD2; J: TRBJ2-7; size: .; V: TRBV9; CDR3: CASSDGSGSYEQYF; DNA: TGTGCCAGCAGCGATGGTAGCGGGAGCTACGAGCAGTACTTC
D: .; J: TRBJ2-5; size: .; V: TRBV6-5; CDR3: CASSPGEVETQYF; DNA: TGTGCCAGCAGCCCTGGGGAGGTAGAGACCCAGTACTTC
D: TRBD1; J: TRBJ2-7; size: .; V: TRBV6-1; CDR3: CASSTGTGGIYEQYF; DNA: TGTGCCAGCAGCACCGGGACAGGGGGCATCTACGAGCAGTACTTC
D: TRBD1; J: TRBJ1-4; size: once; V: TRBV2; CDR3: CASSERRQGGEKLFF; DNA: TGTGCCAGCAGTGAGCGTCGGCAGGGGGGTGAAAAACTGTTTTTT
D: .; J: TRBJ1-1; size: .; V: TRBV28; CDR3: CASSFMEWGAGGEAFF; DNA: TGTGCCAGCAGTTTCATGGAATGGGGGGCGGGAGGTGAAGCTTTCTTT
D: .; J: TRBJ2-5; size: .; V: TRBV7-9; CDR3: CASSLGRGVGSSQETQYF; DNA: TGTGCCAGCAGCTTAGGTCGGGGAGTGGGATCTAGTCAAGAGACCCAGTACTTC
D: TRBD1; J: TRBJ1-1; size: .; V: TRBV19; CDR3: CASSFIPGQGNTEAFF; DNA: TGTGCCAGTAGCTTTATTCCGGGACAGGGAAACACTGAAGCTTTCTTT
D: TRBD1; J: TRBJ1-5; size: .; V: TRBV2; CDR3: CASSRTGGGNQPQHF; DNA: TGTGCCAGCAGTCGGACAGGGGGCGGCAATCAGCCCCAGCATTTT
D: TRBD1; J: TRBJ1-2; size: .; V: TRBV13; CDR3: CASSFGQGSTLTEVGYGYTF; DNA: TGTGCCAGCAGCTTTGGACAGGGATCAACTTTGACAGAAGTTGGCTATGGCTACACCTTC
D: TRBD2; J: TRBJ2-7; size: .; V: TRBV5-1; CDR3: CASSPQREGLEQYF; DNA: TGCGCCAGCAGCCCCCAGCGGGAAGGTCTCGAGCAGTACTTC
D: .; J: TRBJ1-5; size: .; V: TRBV19; CDR3: CASSIMIGQPYSNQPQHF; DNA: TGTGCCAGTAGTATAATGATCGGACAGCCTTATAGCAATCAGCCCCAGCATTTT
D: TRBD2; J: TRBJ2-3; size: .; V: TRBV7-2; CDR3: CASSLVTSGSGVDTQYF; DNA: TGTGCCAGCAGCTTAGTGACTAGCGGGAGTGGCGTAGATACGCAGTATTTT
D: TRBD2; J: TRBJ2-7; size: .; V: TRBV6-6; CDR3: CASSYPSGSFYEQYF; DNA: TGTGCCAGCAGTTACCCGAGCGGGAGTTTTTACGAGCAGTACTTC
D: TRBD2; J: TRBJ2-3; size: .; V: TRBV28; CDR3: CASSLGTSEIFTDTQYF; DNA: TGTGCCAGCAGTTTAGGGACTAGCGAGATATTCACAGATACGCAGTATTTT
D: .; J: TRBJ1-3; size: .; V: TRBV5-1; CDR3: CASSYTGTHSGNTIYF; DNA: TGCGCCAGCAGCTATACAGGGACCCACTCTGGAAACACCATATATTTT
D: TRBD1; J: TRBJ1-2; size: .; V: TRBV28; CDR3: CASSHPGTGAYGYTF; DNA: TGTGCCAGCAGTCACCCCGGGACAGGTGCCTATGGCTACACCTTC
D: .; J: TRBJ2-5; size: .; V: TRBV9; CDR3: CASSPNRVLWETQYF; DNA: TGTGCCAGCAGCCCCAACCGAGTACTTTGGGAGACCCAGTACTTC
D: TRBD2; J: TRBJ2-7; size: .; V: TRBV6-1; CDR3: CASSERPGGAYEQYF; DNA: TGTGCCAGCAGTGAACGCCCTGGGGGGGCCTACGAGCAGTACTTC
D: TRBD2; J: TRBJ2-1; size: .; V: TRBV9; CDR3: CASSVVNGREFF; DNA: TGTGCCAGCAGCGTAGTGAACGGGAGGGAGTTCTTC
D: .; J: TRBJ2-7; size: .; V: TRBV6-6; CDR3: CASSQTHYEQYF; DNA: TGTGCCAGCAGTCAAACTCACTACGAGCAGTACTTC
D: .; J: TRBJ2-6; size: .; V: TRBV9; CDR3: CASSADRGSRSGANVLTF; DNA: TGTGCCAGCAGTGCCGATCGGGGGTCCCGCTCTGGGGCCAACGTCCTGACTTTC
D: TRBD2; J: TRBJ2-7; size: .; V: TRBV27; CDR3: CASSLSSGRPHEQYF; DNA: TGTGCCAGCAGTTTATCTAGCGGGAGGCCCCACGAGCAGTACTTC
D: .; J: TRBJ1-4; size: .; V: TRBV11-2; CDR3: CASSLAAGPMEKLFF; DNA: TGTGCCAGCAGCTTAGCGGCAGGGCCGATGGAAAAACTGTTTTTT
D: TRBD2; J: TRBJ2-4; size: .; V: TRBV9; CDR3: CASSVGGSPQNIQYF; DNA: TGTGCCAGCAGCGTCGGCGGGAGCCCCCAAAACATTCAGTACTTC
D: TRBD1; J: TRBJ2-3; size: .; V: TRBV28; CDR3: CAVPGQSTDTQYF; DNA: TGTGCCGTCCCGGGACAGTCCACAGATACGCAGTATTTT
D: TRBD1; J: TRBJ1-5; size: .; V: TRBV6-1; CDR3: CASSEMGTGSYSNQPQHF; DNA: TGTGCCAGCAGTGAAATGGGGACAGGCTCTTATAGCAATCAGCCCCAGCATTTT
D: TRBD2; J: TRBJ2-1; size: .; V: TRBV11-3; CDR3: CASSPRTSGRINEQFF; DNA: TGTGCCAGCAGCCCCCGGACTAGCGGGAGGATCAATGAGCAGTTCTTC
D: .; J: TRBJ2-3; size: .; V: TRBV28; CDR3: CASSSIRLPDTQYF; DNA: TGTGCCAGCAGTTCCATTCGACTGCCAGATACGCAGTATTTT
D: TRBD1; J: TRBJ2-7; size: .; V: TRBV7-8; CDR3: CASRFSPGTGPYEQYF; DNA: TGTGCCAGCAGATTCAGCCCCGGGACAGGGCCCTACGAGCAGTACTTC
D: .; J: TRBJ1-1; size: .; V: TRBV7-9; CDR3: CSSSSLRRAGGRANTEAFF; DNA: TGTTCCAGCAGCTCCCTACGACGCGCGGGGGGGAGGGCAAACACTGAAGCTTTCTTT
D: TRBD2; J: TRBJ2-1; size: .; V: TRBV7-3; CDR3: CASSLRGGYNEQFF; DNA: TGTGCCAGCAGCTTAAGGGGGGGCTACAATGAGCAGTTCTTC
D: .; J: TRBJ1-2; size: .; V: TRBV20-1; CDR3: CSASDGGGYTF; DNA: TGCAGTGCTAGTGATGGGGGCGGCTACACCTTC
D: .; J: TRBJ2-2; size: .; V: TRBV6-5; CDR3: CASSYSSSRESGELFF; DNA: TGTGCCAGCAGTTACTCGTCTAGCCGGGAATCCGGGGAGCTGTTTTTT
D: .; J: TRBJ2-3; size: .; V: TRBV7-6; CDR3: CASSLTSHRSTDTQYF; DNA: TGTGCCAGCAGCTTAACTAGCCATCGAAGCACAGATACGCAGTATTTT
D: .; J: TRBJ2-2; size: .; V: TRBV5-1; CDR3: CASSTRGSPNTGELFF; DNA: TGCGCCAGCAGCACAAGGGGGTCCCCGAACACCGGGGAGCTGTTTTTT
D: .; J: TRBJ2-7; size: .; V: TRBV5-1; CDR3: CASSSSTSRGYEQYF; DNA: TGCGCCAGCAGCTCGAGCACAAGCCGGGGTTACGAGCAGTACTTC
D: .; J: TRBJ2-7; size: .; V: TRBV7-9; CDR3: CSSSLRTATSYEQYF; DNA: TGTTCCAGCAGCCTTCGGACAGCTACCTCCTACGAGCAGTACTTC
D: TRBD2; J: TRBJ2-5; size: .; V: TRBV2; CDR3: CARGGATQETQYF; DNA: TGTGCCAGGGGAGGGGCTACCCAAGAGACCCAGTACTTC
D: .; J: TRBJ2-1; size: .; V: TRBV6-6; CDR3: CASSYLGAYNEQFF; DNA: TGTGCCAGCAGTTACTTAGGAGCGTACAATGAGCAGTTCTTC
D: .; J: TRBJ1-5; size: .; V: TRBV28; CDR3: CATWGRLGNQPQHF; DNA: TGTGCCACTTGGGGGCGGCTCGGCAATCAGCCCCAGCATTTT
D: .; J: TRBJ2-5; size: .; V: TRBV15; CDR3: CATSRVGVTQYF; DNA: TGTGCCACCAGCAGAGTCGGGGTGACCCAGTACTTC
D: TRBD2; J: TRBJ2-1; size: .; V: TRBV7-9; CDR3: CSSSLAGRLAGKREQFF; DNA: TGTTCCAGCAGCTTAGCGGGGAGACTAGCGGGAAAGAGGGAGCAGTTCTTC
D: .; J: TRBJ1-6; size: .; V: TRBV19; CDR3: CARSIDSGPQSPLHF; DNA: TGTGCCCGTAGTATAGATTCGGGTCCACAATCACCCCTCCACTTT
D: .; J: TRBJ2-7; size: .; V: TRBV10-1; CDR3: CASRRNEQYF; DNA: TGCGCCAGCCGCAGGAACGAGCAGTACTTC
D: TRBD1; J: TRBJ1-1; size: .; V: TRBV29-1; CDR3: CSVVTYRGPEAFF; DNA: TGCAGCGTCGTAACTTACAGGGGTCCTGAAGCTTTCTTT
D: .; J: TRBJ2-7; size: .; V: TRBV28; CDR3: CASSLSRWAYSTYEQYF; DNA: TGTGCCAGCAGTTTATCGCGTTGGGCCTACTCTACCTACGAGCAGTACTTC
D: .; J: TRBJ1-2; size: .; V: TRBV30; CDR3: CAWSVRMDSNYGYTF; DNA: TGTGCCTGGAGTGTAAGAATGGACAGCAACTATGGCTACACCTTC